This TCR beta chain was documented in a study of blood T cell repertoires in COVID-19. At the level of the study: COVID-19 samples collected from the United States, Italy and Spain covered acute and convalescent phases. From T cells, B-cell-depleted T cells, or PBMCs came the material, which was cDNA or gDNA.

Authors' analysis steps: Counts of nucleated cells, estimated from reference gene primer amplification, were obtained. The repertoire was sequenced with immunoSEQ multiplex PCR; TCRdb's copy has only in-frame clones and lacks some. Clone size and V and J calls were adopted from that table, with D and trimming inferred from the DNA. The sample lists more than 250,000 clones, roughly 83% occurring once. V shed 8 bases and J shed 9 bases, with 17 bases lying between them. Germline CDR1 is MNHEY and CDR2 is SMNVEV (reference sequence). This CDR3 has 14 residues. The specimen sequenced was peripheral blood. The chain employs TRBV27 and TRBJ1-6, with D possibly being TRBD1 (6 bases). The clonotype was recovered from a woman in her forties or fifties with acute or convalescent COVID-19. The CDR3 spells CASGRWQGTSPLHF. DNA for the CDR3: TGTGCCAGCGGACGGTGGCAGGGGACTTCACCCCTCCACTTT.